The clone carrying this T cell receptor (beta chain) has a handful of counts. Its antigen is as yet unknown. This sample is part of a study of blood T cells in healthy people across ages. Study results and limitations: Naive T cell percentage and TCR beta diversity correlated strongly.

The CDR3 has 13 residues. Germline assignment: CDR1 SQVTM and CDR2 ANQGSEA. All donors came from Russia, were Caucasian and healthy, and spanned ages about 6 to 90. A second PCR, run for roughly 7 to 12 cycles, used a sample-barcoded 5' primer plus a J-beta primer mix. MiXCR was run by TCRdb on the 5' RACE reads, yielding one entry per CDR3 protein. In the table there are about 940,000 distinct CDR3 sequences, roughly 52% of which are singletons. The TCR was taken from a man aged 30 to 39 in good health. The sequencing input was blood. This rearrangement joins TRBV29-1 to TRBJ2-7; TRBD1 matches at 7 bases. The J call may be wrong; the DNA end is better matched by TRBJ2-5. The CDR3 nucleotides are TGCAGCGTTGCCGGAGACAGGGAAGAGACCCAGTACTTC. Translation gives CSVAGDREETQYF.